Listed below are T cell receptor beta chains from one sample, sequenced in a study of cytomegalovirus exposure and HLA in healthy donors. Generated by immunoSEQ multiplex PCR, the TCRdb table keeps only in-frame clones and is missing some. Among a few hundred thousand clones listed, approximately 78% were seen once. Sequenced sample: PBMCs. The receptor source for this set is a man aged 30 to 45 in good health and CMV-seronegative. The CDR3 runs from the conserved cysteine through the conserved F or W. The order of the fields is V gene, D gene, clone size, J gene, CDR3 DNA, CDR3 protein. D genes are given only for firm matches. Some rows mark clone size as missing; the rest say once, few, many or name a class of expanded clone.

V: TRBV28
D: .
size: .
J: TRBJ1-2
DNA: TGTGCCAGCAGTAGGACAGCCCGTTATGGCTACACCTTC
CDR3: CASSRTARYGYTF

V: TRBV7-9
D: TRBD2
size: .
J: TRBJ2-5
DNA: TGTGCCAGCAGCTTAGGTAGCGGGGGGTACCACGGGACCCAGTACTTC
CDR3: CASSLGSGGYHGTQYF

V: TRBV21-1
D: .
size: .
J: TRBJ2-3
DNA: TGTGCCAGCACCAGAAAGGAAGGCGGAACGCAGTATTTT
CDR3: CASTRKEGGTQYF

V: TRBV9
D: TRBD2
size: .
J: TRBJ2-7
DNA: TGTGCCAGCAGCCTCCGAGCGGGGGGCCCGTCCTACGAGCAGTACTTC
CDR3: CASSLRAGGPSYEQYF

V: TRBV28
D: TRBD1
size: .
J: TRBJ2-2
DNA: TGTGCCAGCAGTTTGGTCAGGGGGCAGGACGGGGAGCTGTTTTTT
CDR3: CASSLVRGQDGELFF

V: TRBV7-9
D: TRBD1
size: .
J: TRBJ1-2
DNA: TGTGCCAGCAGCTTATCGACAGGGGTCGGTGGCTACACCTTC
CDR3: CASSLSTGVGGYTF

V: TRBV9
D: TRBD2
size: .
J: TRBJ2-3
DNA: TGTGCCAGCAGCGCCGGGGGGTGGACAGATACGCAGTATTTT
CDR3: CASSAGGWTDTQYF

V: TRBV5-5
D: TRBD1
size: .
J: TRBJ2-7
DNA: TGTGCCAGCAGCTTCAGCTTGAACAGGGGGCAAGACGAGCAGTACTTC
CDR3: CASSFSLNRGQDEQYF

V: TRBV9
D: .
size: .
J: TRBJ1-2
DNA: TGTGCCAGCAGCGCACAACTAAACTATGGCTACACCTTC
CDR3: CASSAQLNYGYTF

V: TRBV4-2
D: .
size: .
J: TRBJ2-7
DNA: TGTGCCAGCAGCCAAGTCCCCAGGGGAAGGAATTACGAGCAGTACTTC
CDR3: CASSQVPRGRNYEQYF

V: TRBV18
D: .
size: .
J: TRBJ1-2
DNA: TGTGCCAGCTCTCAGCAGGGCGACTATGGCTACACCTTC
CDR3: CASSQQGDYGYTF

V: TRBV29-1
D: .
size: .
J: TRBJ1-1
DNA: TGCAGCGTTGTGAGCGGGCTCAAGGGGAACACTGAAGCTTTCTTT
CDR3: CSVVSGLKGNTEAFF

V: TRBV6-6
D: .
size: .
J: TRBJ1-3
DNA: TGTGCCAGCAGTCAAACTCGGGGGGGTACGGGAAACACCATATATTTT
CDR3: CASSQTRGGTGNTIYF

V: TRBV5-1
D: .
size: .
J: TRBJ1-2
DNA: TGCGCCAGCAGCTTGGGCGGGGGCTGGGGCTACACCTTC
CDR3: CASSLGGGWGYTF

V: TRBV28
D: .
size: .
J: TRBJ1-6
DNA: TGTGCCAGCACAGAAAGAAATTCACCCCTCCACTTT
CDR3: CASTERNSPLHF

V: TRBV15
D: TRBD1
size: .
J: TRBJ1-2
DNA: TGTGCCACCAGCGACCGGACAGGGGATGGCTACACCTTC
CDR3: CATSDRTGDGYTF

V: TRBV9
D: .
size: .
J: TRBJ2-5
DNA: TGCCCAACCCGGGCGGGGCAAGAGACCCAGTACTTC
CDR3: CPTRAGQETQYF

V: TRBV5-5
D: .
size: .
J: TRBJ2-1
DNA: TGTGCCAGCAGCTTTACAGGGAACTCCTACAATGAGCAGTTCTTC
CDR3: CASSFTGNSYNEQFF

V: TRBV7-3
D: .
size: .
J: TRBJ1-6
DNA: TGTGCCAGCAGCCCAGAGGCTGTTCGAGGTTCACCCCTCCACTTT
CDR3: CASSPEAVRGSPLHF

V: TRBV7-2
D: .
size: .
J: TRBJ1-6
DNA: TGTGCCAGCAGCTCGACCGGGACCCAGGGGCCGAATTCACCCCTCCACTTT
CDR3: CASSSTGTQGPNSPLHF

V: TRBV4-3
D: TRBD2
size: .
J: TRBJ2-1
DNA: TGCGCCAGCAGCCAAGATATCGGGACTAGCGCATACAATGAGCAGTTCTTC
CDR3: CASSQDIGTSAYNEQFF

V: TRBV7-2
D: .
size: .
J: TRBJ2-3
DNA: TGTGCCAGCAGCACTTACAGGGTTATAACAGATACGCAGTATTTT
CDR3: CASSTYRVITDTQYF

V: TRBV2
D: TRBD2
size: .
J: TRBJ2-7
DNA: TGTGCCAGAGGGACTAGCGGGGACTCCTACGAGCAGTACTTC
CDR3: CARGTSGDSYEQYF

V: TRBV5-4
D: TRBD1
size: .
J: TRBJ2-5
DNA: TGTGCCAGCAGCTTGGTTTCAGGGGGCGTAGAGACCCAGTACTTC
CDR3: CASSLVSGGVETQYF

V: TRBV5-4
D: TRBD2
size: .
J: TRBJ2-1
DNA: TGTGCCAGCAGCGAGGGACTAGCGGGGGCCCTCTTC
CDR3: CASSEGLAGALF

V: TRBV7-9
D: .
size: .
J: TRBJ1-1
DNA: TGTGCCAGCCGGGGACTGACTAACACTGAAGCTTTCTTT
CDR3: CASRGLTNTEAFF

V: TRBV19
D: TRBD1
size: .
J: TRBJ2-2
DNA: TGTGCCAGTGCGAGCAGGGGGCTGAGGACCGGGGAGCTGTTTTTT
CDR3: CASASRGLRTGELFF

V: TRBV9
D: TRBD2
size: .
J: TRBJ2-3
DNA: TGTGCCAGCAGCGGGACTAGCGGGGGGCCAGATACGCAGTATTTT
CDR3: CASSGTSGGPDTQYF

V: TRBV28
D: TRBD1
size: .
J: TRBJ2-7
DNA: TGTGCCAGCAATCCGGGACAGACGTACGAGCAGTACTTC
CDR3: CASNPGQTYEQYF

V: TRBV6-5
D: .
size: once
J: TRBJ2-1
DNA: TGTGCCAGCAGTTATCGGGAAAGCTCCTACAATGAGCAGTTCTTC
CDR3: CASSYRESSYNEQFF

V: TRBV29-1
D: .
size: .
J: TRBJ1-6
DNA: TGCAGCGTTCTGGACAAGGTCGTGAATTCACCCCTCCACTTT
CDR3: CSVLDKVVNSPLHF

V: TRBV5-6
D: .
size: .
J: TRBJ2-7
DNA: TGTGCCAGCAGTGCGGGGGCAGGGGGCCTCGAAGAGCAGTACTTC
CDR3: CASSAGAGGLEEQYF

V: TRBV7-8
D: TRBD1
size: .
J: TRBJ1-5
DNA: TGTGCCAGCAGCTTGCGGGGACAGGGTGATCAGCCCCAGCATTTT
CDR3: CASSLRGQGDQPQHF

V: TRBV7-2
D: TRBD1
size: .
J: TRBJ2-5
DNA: TGTGCCAGCAGCTTTCCAACCGGACAGGGGGGAGAGACCCAGTACTTC
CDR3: CASSFPTGQGGETQYF

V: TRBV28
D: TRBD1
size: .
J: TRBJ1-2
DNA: TGTGCCAGCAGTAGTACCGGGACAGGGGGCTATGGCTACACCTTC
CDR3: CASSSTGTGGYGYTF

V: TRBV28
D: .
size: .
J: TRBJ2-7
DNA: TGTGCCAGCAGTTTGATGGGGGGGCTTTTCTACGAGCAGTACTTC
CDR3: CASSLMGGLFYEQYF

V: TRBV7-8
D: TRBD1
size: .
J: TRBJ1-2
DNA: TGTGCCAGCAGCTTAAGGGACAGGGGCCTCCCCGCTTTC
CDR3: CASSLRDRGLPAF

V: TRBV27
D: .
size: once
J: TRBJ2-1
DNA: TGTGCCAGCAGTTCTATGAATGAGCAGTTCTTC
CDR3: CASSSMNEQFF

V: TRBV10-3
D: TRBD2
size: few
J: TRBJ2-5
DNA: TGTGCCATCAGTGAGGCGGGGACTAGCGGGGTGGAGACCCAGTACTTC
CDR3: CAISEAGTSGVETQYF

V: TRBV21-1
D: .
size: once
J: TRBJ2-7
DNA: TGTGCCAGCAGCAAATTCCCTTCCGGGACTAGCGCCTACGAGCAGTACTTC
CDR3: CASSKFPSGTSAYEQYF

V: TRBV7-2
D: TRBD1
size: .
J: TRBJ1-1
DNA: TGTGCCAGCAGCTTTTTTTTCTTCCGGGACAGGGGCTCGTTTGCTTTCTTT
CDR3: CASSFFFFRDRGSFAFF

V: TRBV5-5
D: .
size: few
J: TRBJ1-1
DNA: TGTGCCAGCAGTTCCCTAGTAGTGATGAACACTGAAGCTTTCTTT
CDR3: CASSSLVVMNTEAFF

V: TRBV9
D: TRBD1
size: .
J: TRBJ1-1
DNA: TGTGCCAGCAGCGTAGATGGACAGGCCTCCGCTGAAGCTTTCTTT
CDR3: CASSVDGQASAEAFF

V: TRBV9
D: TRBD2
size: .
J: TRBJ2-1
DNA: TGTGCCAGCAGCCCCGTCCCGGGACTAGCGGGGGGCCCCTACAATGAGCAGTTCTTC
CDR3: CASSPVPGLAGGPYNEQFF

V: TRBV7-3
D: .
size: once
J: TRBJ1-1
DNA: TGTGCCAGCAGCGCTGGTGGGGGGGGAACTGAAGCTTTCTTT
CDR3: CASSAGGGGTEAFF

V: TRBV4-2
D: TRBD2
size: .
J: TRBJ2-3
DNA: TGTGCCAGCAGCCCCTGGGGGGCGGGGGGAACAGATACGCAGTATTTT
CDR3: CASSPWGAGGTDTQYF

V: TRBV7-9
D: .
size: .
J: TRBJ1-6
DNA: TGTGCCAGCAGTTCCACCGACAGCTTACTGAATTCACCCCTCCACTTT
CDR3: CASSSTDSLLNSPLHF

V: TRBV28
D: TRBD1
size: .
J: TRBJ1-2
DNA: TGTGCCAGCAGTCAGACAGGGAACTATGGCTACACCTTC
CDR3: CASSQTGNYGYTF

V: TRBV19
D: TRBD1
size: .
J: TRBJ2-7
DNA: TGTGCCAGTAGTCTGACAGGGGGAGAATGGTACGAGCAGTACTTC
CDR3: CASSLTGGEWYEQYF

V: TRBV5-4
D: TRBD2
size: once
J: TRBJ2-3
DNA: TGTGCCAGCAGCCGGGGACTAGCGGGTAGCACAGATACGCAGTATTTT
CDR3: CASSRGLAGSTDTQYF

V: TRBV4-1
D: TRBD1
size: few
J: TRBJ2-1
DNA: TGCGCCAGCAGTGAGGGGGCATTCTCCTACAATGAGCAGTTCTTC
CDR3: CASSEGAFSYNEQFF

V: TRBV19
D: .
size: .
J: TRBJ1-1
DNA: TGTGCCAGTAATCAAATCGGGGGGAACACTGAAGCTTTCTTT
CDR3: CASNQIGGNTEAFF

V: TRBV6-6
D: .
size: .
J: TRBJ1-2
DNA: TGTGCCAGCATCAAGACAGGACAGACTAACTATGGCTACACCTTC
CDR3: CASIKTGQTNYGYTF

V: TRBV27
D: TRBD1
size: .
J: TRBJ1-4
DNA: TGTGCCAGCAGTAAATCCAGGGGGCTGGGTGAAAAACTGTTTTTT
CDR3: CASSKSRGLGEKLFF

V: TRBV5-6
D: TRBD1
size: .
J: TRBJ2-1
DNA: TGTGCCAGCAGCTTGTATTCCGGACAGGGCTCCTACAATGAGCAGTTCTTC
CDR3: CASSLYSGQGSYNEQFF

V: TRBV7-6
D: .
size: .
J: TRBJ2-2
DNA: TGTGCCAGCAGCTTAGCATGGTCGGGTGCGGGCACCGGGGAGCTGTTTTTT
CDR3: CASSLAWSGAGTGELFF

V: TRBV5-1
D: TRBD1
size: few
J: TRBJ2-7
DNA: TGCGCCAGCAGCGTGGGGGGGACAGGGATCTCCTACGAGCAGTACTTC
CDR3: CASSVGGTGISYEQYF

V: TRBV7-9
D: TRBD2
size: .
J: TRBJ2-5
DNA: TGTGCCAGCAGCGGGACTAGCGGGGGGGCCCGGGAGACCCAGTACTTC
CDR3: CASSGTSGGARETQYF

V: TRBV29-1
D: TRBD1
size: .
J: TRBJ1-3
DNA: TGCAGCCCGCAATCGGACAGGTCCTCTTCTCTCTCTGGAAACACCATATATTTT
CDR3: CSPQSDRSSSLSGNTIYF

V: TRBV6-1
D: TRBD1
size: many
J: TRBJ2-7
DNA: TGTGCCAGCAGTGAAGGGGGGGACAGGATTTACGAGCAGTACTTC
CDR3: CASSEGGDRIYEQYF